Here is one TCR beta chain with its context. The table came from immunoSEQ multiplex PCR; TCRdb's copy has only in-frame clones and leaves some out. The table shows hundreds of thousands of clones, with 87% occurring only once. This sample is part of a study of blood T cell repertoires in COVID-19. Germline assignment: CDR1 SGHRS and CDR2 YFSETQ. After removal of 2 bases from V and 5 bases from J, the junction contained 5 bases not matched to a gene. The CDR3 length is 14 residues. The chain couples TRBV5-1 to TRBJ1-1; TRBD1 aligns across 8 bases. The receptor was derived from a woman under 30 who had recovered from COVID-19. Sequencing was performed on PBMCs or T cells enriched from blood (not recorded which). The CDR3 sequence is CASSFQGAGTEAFF. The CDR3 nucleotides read TGCGCCAGCAGCTTTCAGGGGGCAGGAACTGAAGCTTTCTTT. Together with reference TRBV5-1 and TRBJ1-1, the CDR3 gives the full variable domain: KAGVTQTPRYLIKTRGQQVTLSCSPISGHRSVSWYQQTPGQGLQFLFEYFSETQRNKGNFPGRFSGRQFSNSRSEMNVSTLELGDSALYLCASSFQGAGTEAFFGQGTRLTVV.